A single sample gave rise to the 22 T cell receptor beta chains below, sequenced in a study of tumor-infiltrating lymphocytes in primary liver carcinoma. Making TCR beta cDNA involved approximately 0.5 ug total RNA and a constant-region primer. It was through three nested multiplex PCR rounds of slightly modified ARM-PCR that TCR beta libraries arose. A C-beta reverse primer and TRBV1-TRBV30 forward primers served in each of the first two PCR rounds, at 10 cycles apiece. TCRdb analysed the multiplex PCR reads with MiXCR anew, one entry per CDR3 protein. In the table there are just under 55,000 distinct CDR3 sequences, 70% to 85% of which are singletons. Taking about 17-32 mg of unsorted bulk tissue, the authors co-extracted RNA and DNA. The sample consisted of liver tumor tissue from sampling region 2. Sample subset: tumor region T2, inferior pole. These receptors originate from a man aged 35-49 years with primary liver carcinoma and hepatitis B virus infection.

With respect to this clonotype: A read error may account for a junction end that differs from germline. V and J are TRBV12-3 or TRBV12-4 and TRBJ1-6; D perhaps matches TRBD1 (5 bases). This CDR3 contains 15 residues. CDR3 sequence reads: CASSSTAGRNPPLHF. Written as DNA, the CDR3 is TGTGCCAGCAGTTCCACGGCAGGGCGTAATCCACCCCTCCATTTT.

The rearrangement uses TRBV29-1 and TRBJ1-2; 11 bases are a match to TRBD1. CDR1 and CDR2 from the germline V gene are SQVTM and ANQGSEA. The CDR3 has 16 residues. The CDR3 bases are TGCAGTGTCGCAACCCTATCGGACAGGGGGCCGAATGACTACACCTTC. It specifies CSVATLSDRGPNDYTF.

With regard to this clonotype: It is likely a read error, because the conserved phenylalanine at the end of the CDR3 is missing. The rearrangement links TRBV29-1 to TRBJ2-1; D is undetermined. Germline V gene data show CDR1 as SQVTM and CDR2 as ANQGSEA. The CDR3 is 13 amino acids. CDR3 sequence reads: CGAPLPLSNEQFL. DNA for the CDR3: TGCGGCGCTCCGCTGCCCCTGAGCAATGAGCAGTTCCTC.

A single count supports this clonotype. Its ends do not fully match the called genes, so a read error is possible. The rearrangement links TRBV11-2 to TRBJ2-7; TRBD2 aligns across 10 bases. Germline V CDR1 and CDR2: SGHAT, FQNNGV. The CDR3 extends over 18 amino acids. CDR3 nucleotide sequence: TGTGCAAGCAGCTTATCCGTTGGACTAGCGGAAGGAGGGTACGAGCAGTACTTC. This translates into CASSLSVGLAEGGYEQYF.

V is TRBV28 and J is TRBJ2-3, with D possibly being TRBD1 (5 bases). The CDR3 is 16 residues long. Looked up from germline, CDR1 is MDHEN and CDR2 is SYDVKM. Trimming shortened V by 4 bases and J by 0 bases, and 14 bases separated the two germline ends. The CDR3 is CASSYETALSTDTQYF. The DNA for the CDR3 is TGTGCCAGCAGTTACGAGACAGCACTGAGCACAGATACGCAGTATTTT. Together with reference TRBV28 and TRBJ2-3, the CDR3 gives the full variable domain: DVKVTQSSRYLVKRTGEKVFLECVQDMDHENMFWYRQDPGLGLRLIYFSYDVKMKEKGDIPEGYSVSREKKERFSLILESASTNQTSMYLCASSYETALSTDTQYFGPGTRLTVL.

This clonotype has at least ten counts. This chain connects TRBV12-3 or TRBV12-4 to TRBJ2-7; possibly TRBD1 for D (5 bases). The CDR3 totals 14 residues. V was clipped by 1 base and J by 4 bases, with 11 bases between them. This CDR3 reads CASSLGQGPYEQYF. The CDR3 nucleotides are TGTGCCAGCAGTTTAGGTCAGGGTCCTTACGAGCAGTACTTC.

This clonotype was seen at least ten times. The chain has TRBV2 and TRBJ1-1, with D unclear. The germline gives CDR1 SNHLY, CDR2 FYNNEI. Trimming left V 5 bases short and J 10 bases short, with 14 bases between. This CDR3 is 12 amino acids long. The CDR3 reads CASSPGEGLAFF. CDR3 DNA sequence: TGTGCCAGCAGTCCGGGCGAAGGCCTAGCTTTCTTT.

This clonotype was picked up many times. The CDR3 sequence: CASSLGGDNYGYTF. CDR3 DNA sequence: TGCGCCAGCAGCTTGGGAGGGGACAACTATGGCTACACCTTC. The V call is TRBV5-1, the J call TRBJ1-2; D is perhaps TRBD1 (5 bases). CDR3 length equals 14 residues. The ends were cut back, 0 bases at V and 2 bases at J, with 8 bases in the middle. Germline V gene lookup returns CDR1 SGHRS and CDR2 YFSETQ.

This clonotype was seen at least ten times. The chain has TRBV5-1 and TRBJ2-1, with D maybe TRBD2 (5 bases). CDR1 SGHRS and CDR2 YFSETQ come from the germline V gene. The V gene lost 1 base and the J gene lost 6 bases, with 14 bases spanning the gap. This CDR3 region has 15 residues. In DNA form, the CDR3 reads TGCGCCAGCAGCTTGTCACCTACTAGTAGCAATGAGCAGTTCTTC. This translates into CASSLSPTSSNEQFF.

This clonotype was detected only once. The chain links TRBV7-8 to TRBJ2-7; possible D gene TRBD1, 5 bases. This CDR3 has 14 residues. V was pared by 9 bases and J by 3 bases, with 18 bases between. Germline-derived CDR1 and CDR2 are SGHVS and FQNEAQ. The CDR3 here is CARGLDSEDYEQYF. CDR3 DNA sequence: TGTGCCAGAGGCCTTGACAGCGAAGACTACGAGCAGTACTTC. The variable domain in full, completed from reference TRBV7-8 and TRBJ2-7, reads GAGVSQSPRYKVAKRGQDVALRCDPISGHVSLFWYQQALGQGPEFLTYFQNEAQLDKSGLPSDRFFAERPEGSVSTLKIQRTQQEDSAVYLCARGLDSEDYEQYFGPGTRLTVT.

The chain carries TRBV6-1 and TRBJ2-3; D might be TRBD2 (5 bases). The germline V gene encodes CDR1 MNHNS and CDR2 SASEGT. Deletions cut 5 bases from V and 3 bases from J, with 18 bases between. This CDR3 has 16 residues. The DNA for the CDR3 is TGTGCCAGCAGTATATTGGCTAGTGAGGGTACAGATACGCAGTATTTT. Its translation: CASSILASEGTDTQYF.

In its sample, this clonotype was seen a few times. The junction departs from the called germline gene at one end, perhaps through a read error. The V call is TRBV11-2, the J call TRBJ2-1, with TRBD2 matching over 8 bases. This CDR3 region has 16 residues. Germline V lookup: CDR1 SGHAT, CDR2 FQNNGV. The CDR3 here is CAGSLDIGLAIGEQFF. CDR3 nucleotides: TGTGCCGGCAGCTTGGATATCGGACTAGCCATAGGTGAACAGTTCTTC.

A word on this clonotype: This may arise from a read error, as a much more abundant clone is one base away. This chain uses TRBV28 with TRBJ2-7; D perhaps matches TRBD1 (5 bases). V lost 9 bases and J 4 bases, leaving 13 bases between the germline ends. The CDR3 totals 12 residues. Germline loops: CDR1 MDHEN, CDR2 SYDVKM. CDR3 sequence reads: CARSLQGYEQYF. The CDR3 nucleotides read TGTGCCAGAAGTCTTCAGGGATACGAGCAGTACTTC.

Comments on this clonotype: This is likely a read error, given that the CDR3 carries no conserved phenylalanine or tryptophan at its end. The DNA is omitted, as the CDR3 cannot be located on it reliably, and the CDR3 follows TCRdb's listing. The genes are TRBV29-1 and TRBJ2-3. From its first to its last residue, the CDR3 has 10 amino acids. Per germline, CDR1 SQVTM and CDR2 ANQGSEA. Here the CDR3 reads CSVEAHPHYY.

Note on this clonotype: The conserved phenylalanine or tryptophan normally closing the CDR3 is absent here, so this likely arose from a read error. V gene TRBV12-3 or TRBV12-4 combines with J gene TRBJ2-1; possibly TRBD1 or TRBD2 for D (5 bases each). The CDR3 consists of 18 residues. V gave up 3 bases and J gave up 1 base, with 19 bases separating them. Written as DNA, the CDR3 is TGTGCCAGCAGTTTTCTTGCTACCTCAGGGAGTTCCTACAATGAGCAGTTCCTC. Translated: CASSFLATSGSSYNEQFL.

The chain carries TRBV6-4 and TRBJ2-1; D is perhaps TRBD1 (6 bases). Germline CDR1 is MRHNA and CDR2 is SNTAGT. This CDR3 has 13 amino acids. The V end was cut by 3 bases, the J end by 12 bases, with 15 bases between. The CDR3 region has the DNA TGTGCCAGCAGTGAATCCACAGGCAGGGGGCAGTTCTTC. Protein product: CASSESTGRGQFF.

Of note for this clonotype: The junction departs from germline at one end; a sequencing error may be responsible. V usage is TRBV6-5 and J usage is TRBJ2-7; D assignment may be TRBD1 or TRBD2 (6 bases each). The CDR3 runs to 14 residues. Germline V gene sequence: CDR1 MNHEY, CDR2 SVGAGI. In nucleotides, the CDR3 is TGTGCTTCCAGGCCGGAGGGACAAGCCTACAAGCAGTACTTC. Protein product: CASRPEGQAYKQYF.

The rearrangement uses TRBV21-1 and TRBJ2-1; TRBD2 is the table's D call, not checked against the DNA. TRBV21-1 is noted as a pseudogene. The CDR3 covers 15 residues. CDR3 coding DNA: TGTGCCAGTAGCAAAGAGGCGGGATGTAGTAATGAGCAGTTCTTC. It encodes CASSKEAGCSNEQFF.

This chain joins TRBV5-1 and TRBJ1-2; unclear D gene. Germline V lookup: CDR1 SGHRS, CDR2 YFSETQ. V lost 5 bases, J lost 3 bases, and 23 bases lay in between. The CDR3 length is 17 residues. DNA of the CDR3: TGCGCCAGCAGTCCAGGATGGCGGACGGACCCACACTATGGCTACACCTTC. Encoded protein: CASSPGWRTDPHYGYTF.

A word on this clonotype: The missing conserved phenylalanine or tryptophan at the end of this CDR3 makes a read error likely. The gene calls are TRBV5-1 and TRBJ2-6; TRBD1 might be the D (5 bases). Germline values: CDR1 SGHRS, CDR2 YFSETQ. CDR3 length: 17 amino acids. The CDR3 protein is CASSLAPQGSGTNVLTL. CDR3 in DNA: TGCGCCAGCAGCTTGGCTCCCCAGGGCTCTGGGACCAACGTCCTGACTCTC.

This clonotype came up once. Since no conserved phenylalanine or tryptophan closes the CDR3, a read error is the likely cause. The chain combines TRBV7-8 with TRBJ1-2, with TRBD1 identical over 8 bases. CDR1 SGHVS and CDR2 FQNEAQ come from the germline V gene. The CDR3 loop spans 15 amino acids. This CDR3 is CACSWRTGNHYGYTL. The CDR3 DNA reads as TGTGCCTGCAGCTGGCGGACAGGGAACCACTATGGTTACACCTTA.

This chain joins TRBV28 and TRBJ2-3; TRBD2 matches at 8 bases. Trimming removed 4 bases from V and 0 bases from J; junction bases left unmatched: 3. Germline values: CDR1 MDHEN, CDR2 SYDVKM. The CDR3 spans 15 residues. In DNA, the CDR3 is TGTGCCAGCAGTTCGGCTAGCGGGAGCACAGATACGCAGTATTTT. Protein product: CASSSASGSTDTQYF.